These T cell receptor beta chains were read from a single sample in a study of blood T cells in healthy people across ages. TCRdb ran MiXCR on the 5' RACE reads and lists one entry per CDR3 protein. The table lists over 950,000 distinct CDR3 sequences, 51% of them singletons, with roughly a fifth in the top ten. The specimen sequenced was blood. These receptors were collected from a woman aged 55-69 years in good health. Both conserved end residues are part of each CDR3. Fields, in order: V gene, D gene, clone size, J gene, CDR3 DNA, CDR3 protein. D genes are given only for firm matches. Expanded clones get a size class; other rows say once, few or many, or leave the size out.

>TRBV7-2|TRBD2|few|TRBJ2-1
TGTGCCAGCAGCTCGAGAAGCGGGACTGCCTACAATGAGCAGTTCTTC
CASSSRSGTAYNEQFF
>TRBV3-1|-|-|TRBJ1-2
TGTGCCAGCAGTGACGGGACGACAGGTGGCTACACCTTC
CASSDGTTGGYTF
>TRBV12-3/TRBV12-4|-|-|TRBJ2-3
TGTGCCAGCACCTGGGGCGCAGATACGCAGTATTTT
CASTWGADTQYF
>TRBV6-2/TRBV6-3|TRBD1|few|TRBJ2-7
TGTGCCAGCAGTTACTGGGACAGGGGCACCTACGAGCAGTACTTC
CASSYWDRGTYEQYF
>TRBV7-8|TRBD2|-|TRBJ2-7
TGTGCCAGCAGCCTCGGACTAGCGGGAGGGAAAGAGCAGTACTTC
CASSLGLAGGKEQYF
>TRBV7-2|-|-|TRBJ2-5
TGTGCCAGCAGTTCCGTGTTGGAGACCCAGTACTTC
CASSSVLETQYF
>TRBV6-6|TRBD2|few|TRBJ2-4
TGTGCCAGCGGAAGACTAGCGGGAGGAGGTCAGCAGTACTTC
CASGRLAGGGQQYF
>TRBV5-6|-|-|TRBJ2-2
TGTGCCAGCAGCTTTAGGAATACCCCTACCGGGGAGCTGTTTTTT
CASSFRNTPTGELFF
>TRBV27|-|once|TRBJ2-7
TGTGCCAGCAGTTCGACATGGGACCGTCCCCGGGGCGAGCAGTACTTC
CASSSTWDRPRGEQYF
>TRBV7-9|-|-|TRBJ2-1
TGTGCCAGCAGCTTAGCGGTAGGGCGGGAGCAGTTCTTC
CASSLAVGREQFF
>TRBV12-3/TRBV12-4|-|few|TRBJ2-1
TGTGCCAGCAGTTCTGGGACGTCTAAGTTCTTC
CASSSGTSKFF
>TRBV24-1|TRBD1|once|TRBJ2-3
TGTGCCACCAGTGAGACAGGGGGCACAGATACGCAGTATTTT
CATSETGGTDTQYF
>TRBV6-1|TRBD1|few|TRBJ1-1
TGTGCCACGGACGGACAGGCGAACACTGAAGCTTTCTTT
CATDGQANTEAFF
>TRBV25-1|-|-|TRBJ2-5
TGTGCCAGCAGTGATACGGGGGGCCAAGGGACCCAGTACTTC
CASSDTGGQGTQYF
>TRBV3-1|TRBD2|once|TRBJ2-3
TGTGCCAGCAGCCATGGCGGACTAGCGGGAGGTACGCAGTATTTT
CASSHGGLAGGTQYF
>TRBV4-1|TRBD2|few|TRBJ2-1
TGCGCCAGCAGCCGGACTAGCGGGAGGGCCCCGGGGTCCTACAATGAGCAGTTCTTC
CASSRTSGRAPGSYNEQFF
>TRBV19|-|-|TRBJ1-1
TGTGCCAGTAGTTCCACGATTAACACTGAAGCTTTCTTT
CASSSTINTEAFF
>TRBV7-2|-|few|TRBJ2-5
TGTGCCAGCAGCTTATTGGGAAACCGGGAGACCCAGTACTTC
CASSLLGNRETQYF
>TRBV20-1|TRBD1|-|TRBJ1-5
TGCAGTGCTAGGACAGGGAGCAATCAGCCCCGGCATTTT
CSARTGSNQPRHF
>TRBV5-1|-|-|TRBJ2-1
TGCGCCAGCAGCCCCCTCGGGGGCTCCTACAATGAGCAGTTCTTC
CASSPLGGSYNEQFF
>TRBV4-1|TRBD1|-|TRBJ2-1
TGCGCCAGCAGCCAAGCCGGACAGGGCGGCAATGAGCAGTTCTTC
CASSQAGQGGNEQFF
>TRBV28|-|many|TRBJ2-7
TGTGCCAGCAGCTTAGGCAGGATCTACGAGCAGTACTTC
CASSLGRIYEQYF
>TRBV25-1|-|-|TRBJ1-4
TGTGCCAGCAGTGGGGGGTTTCTTGGAAGTACTAATGAAAAACTGTTTTTT
CASSGGFLGSTNEKLFF
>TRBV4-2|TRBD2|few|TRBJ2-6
TGTGCCAGCAGCCGCTACCTATCTAGCGGGAGGGCCCCTGGGGCCAACGTCCTGACTTTC
CASSRYLSSGRAPGANVLTF
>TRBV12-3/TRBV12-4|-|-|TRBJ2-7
TGTGCCAGCAGCGCCCAGGCAGGTCCTCACTACGAGCAGTACTTC
CASSAQAGPHYEQYF
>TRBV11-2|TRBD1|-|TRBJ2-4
TGTGCCAGCAGCGCACAGGGGGCACAGGGGGAGCAGTACTTC
CASSAQGAQGEQYF
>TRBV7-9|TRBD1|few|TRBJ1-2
TGTGCCAGCAGTTCCGGGACAGGGAATGGCTACACCTTC
CASSSGTGNGYTF
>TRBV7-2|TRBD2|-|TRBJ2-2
TGTGCCAGCACCTCGGTGGGACTAGCGGGAGGGCGTAGCACCGGGGAGCTGTTTTTT
CASTSVGLAGGRSTGELFF
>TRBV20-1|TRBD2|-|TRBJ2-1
TGCAGTGCTAGTTTCGGGGGGAATGAGCAGTTCTTC
CSASFGGNEQFF
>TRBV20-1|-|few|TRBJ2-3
TGCAGTGAACTAGCTAGCACAGATACGCAGTATTTT
CSELASTDTQYF
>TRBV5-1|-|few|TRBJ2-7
TGCGCCAGCAGCTTGGAATACCCAGGGACCTACGAGCAGTACTTC
CASSLEYPGTYEQYF
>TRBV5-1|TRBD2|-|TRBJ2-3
TGCGCCAGCAGCCCGGGGGGTGCGACGAATACGCAGTATTTT
CASSPGGATNTQYF
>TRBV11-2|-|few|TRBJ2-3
TGTGCCAGCAGCCCGCCCCCGTTGGGCCGCGCAGATACGCAGTATTTT
CASSPPPLGRADTQYF
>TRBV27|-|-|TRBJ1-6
TGTGCCAGCTCCGAGGTGTCAGGAACACCCCTCCACTTT
CASSEVSGTPLHF
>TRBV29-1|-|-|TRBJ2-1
TGCAGCGTTGAAGCCCTCGAGGCTGAGCAGTTCTTC
CSVEALEAEQFF
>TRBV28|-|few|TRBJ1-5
TGTGCCAGCAGCCCCCCCGCGGGACGGAGTCAGCCCCAGCATTTT
CASSPPAGRSQPQHF
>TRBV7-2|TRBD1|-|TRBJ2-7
TGTGCCGGCAGCTCGAAGGGGGACAGGGCCGGATACGAGCAGTACTTC
CAGSSKGDRAGYEQYF
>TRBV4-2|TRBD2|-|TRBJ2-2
TGTGCCAGCAGCCAACGGACTAGCGGGAGGGCCGGAGACACCGGGGAGCTGTTTTTT
CASSQRTSGRAGDTGELFF
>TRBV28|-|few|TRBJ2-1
TGTGCCAGCAGTTCGATGGGTGATGAGCAGTTCTTC
CASSSMGDEQFF